The 29 T cell receptor beta chains presented below share a single source sample, sequenced in a study of OX40 agonist ivuxolimab in advanced cancers. Produced via immunoSEQ multiplex PCR; TCRdb's table is partial and in-frame only. The repertoire consists of more than 100,000 clones, with about nine tenths occurring once and the leading ten covering less than 1.1%. The material was CD4+ or CD8+ T cells sorted from blood, obtained in a trial of the OX40 agonist ivuxolimab. These receptors came from an adult with an advanced solid tumor such as melanoma, head and neck, liver or kidney cancer.

The V call is TRBV30, the J call TRBJ2-4, with D perhaps TRBD1 or TRBD2 (5 bases each). With 7 bases removed from V and 10 bases from J, the gap between germline ends came to 23 bases. The CDR3 totals 14 residues. Germline V gene lookup returns CDR1 GTSNPN and CDR2 SVGIG (reference sequence). The CDR3 coding sequence is TGTGCCTACGGGGCAAACGACGGAGTCAGGATTCAGTACTTC. This codes for CAYGANDGVRIQYF.

This sequence joins TRBV21-1 and TRBJ2-2; TRBD2, as called in the table, went unchecked against the DNA. TRBV21-1 is a pseudogene segment. This CDR3 spans 14 amino acids. The CDR3 sequence is CASSTGAPGGELFF. In DNA form, the CDR3 reads TGTGCCAGCAGCACGGGAGCCCCGGGCGGGGAGCTGTTTTTT.

The J gene is TRBJ1-5, the V gene TRBV18; no definite D call. The V gene lost 3 bases and the J gene lost 4 bases, with 7 bases spanning the gap. Germline V CDR1 and CDR2: KGHSH, LQKENI. The CDR3 spans 13 residues. CDR3 residues: CASSPTENQPQHF. The DNA for the CDR3 is TGTGCCAGCTCACCGACGGAAAATCAGCCCCAGCATTTT.

The rearrangement uses TRBV2 and TRBJ2-7; D call uncertain. Looked up from germline, CDR1 is SNHLY and CDR2 is FYNNEI. Trimming left V 7 bases short and J 2 bases short, with 12 bases between. This CDR3 spans 13 amino acids. The CDR3 spells CASIRDETYEQYF. CDR3 nucleotides: TGTGCCAGCATTCGAGACGAGACCTACGAGCAGTACTTC.

The chain joins TRBV11-2 to TRBJ2-7, with 9 bases aligning to TRBD2. The germline V gene encodes CDR1 SGHAT and CDR2 FQNNGV. The CDR3 totals 18 residues. V lost 2 bases to trimming and J lost 2 bases; unmatched junction nucleotides: 13. The CDR3 DNA reads TGTGCCAGCAGCTTACACCCCACTAGCGGGCTTCCTACCTACGAGCAGTACTTC. It specifies CASSLHPTSGLPTYEQYF. Full variable domain (remainder filled in from reference TRBV11-2 and TRBJ2-7): EAGVAQSPRYKIIEKRQSVAFWCNPISGHATLYWYQQILGQGPKLLIQFQNNGVVDDSQLPKDRFSAERLKGVDSTLKIQPAKLEDSAVYLCASSLHPTSGLPTYEQYFGPGTRLTVT.

V usage is TRBV5-1 and J usage is TRBJ2-2, with TRBD1 matching over 10 bases. Germline assignment: CDR1 SGHRS and CDR2 YFSETQ. J lost 3 bases, V lost 4 bases, and 3 bases had no gene match. The CDR3 is 15 amino acids. The CDR3 sequence: CASSTGTGDTGELFF. As DNA, the CDR3 is TGCGCCAGCAGCACCGGGACAGGGGACACCGGGGAGCTGTTTTTT.

CDR3 protein: CASSLNGGRIQETQYF. The CDR3 DNA is TGTGCCAGCAGCTTAAATGGCGGGAGGATCCAAGAGACCCAGTACTTC. The chain joins TRBV7-3 to TRBJ2-5; 8 bases align to TRBD2. After removal of 1 base from V and 1 base from J, the junction contained 5 bases not matched to a gene. The CDR3 extends over 16 amino acids. The germline gives CDR1 SGHTA, CDR2 FQGTGA.

CDR3: CASSLAGRSNEKLFF. DNA of the CDR3: TGTGCCAGCAGCTTAGCTGGCAGATCTAATGAAAAACTGTTTTTT. V usage is TRBV11-2 and J usage is TRBJ1-4; no firm D call. Germline lookup yields CDR1 SGHAT and CDR2 FQNNGV. The CDR3 runs to 15 residues. Trimming left V 1 base short and J 3 bases short, with 9 bases between. Supplemented by reference TRBV11-2 and TRBJ1-4, the full variable domain reads EAGVAQSPRYKIIEKRQSVAFWCNPISGHATLYWYQQILGQGPKLLIQFQNNGVVDDSQLPKDRFSAERLKGVDSTLKIQPAKLEDSAVYLCASSLAGRSNEKLFFGSGTQLSVL.

The chain has TRBV10-3 and TRBJ1-2; TRBD1 is a possible D gene (5 bases). Trimming left V 3 bases short and J 0 bases short, with 17 bases between. CDR3 length: 17 residues. Germline CDR1 reads ENHRY; CDR2 reads SYGVKD. The CDR3 region has the DNA TGTGCCATCAGTGAACCCGGGGGGAGGGGAGCTAACTATGGCTACACCTTC. Residues: CAISEPGGRGANYGYTF.

This rearrangement joins TRBV2 to TRBJ2-2; 14 nucleotides align to TRBD2. Germline V CDR1 and CDR2: SNHLY, FYNNEI. With V trimmed by 5 bases and J by 1 base, 9 bases remained unmatched. This CDR3 comprises 19 residues. In DNA, the CDR3 is TGTGCCAGCAGTACCTCCGGGACTAGCGGGAGTCTGAACACCGGGGAGCTGTTTTTT. Protein product: CASSTSGTSGSLNTGELFF.

This CDR3 reads CASSSRLDEQYF. The DNA of the CDR3 is TGTGCCAGCAGTTCCCGACTCGACGAGCAGTACTTC. J is TRBJ2-7 and V is TRBV28; D ambiguous. Per the germline V gene, CDR1 is MDHEN and CDR2 is SYDVKM. CDR3 length: 12 amino acids. The germline V and J ends were trimmed by 4 bases and 5 bases, with 9 bases remaining between them.

The chain employs TRBV19 and TRBJ2-3, with a weak D call TRBD1 (6 bases). V lost 6 bases and J lost 0, with 13 bases in between. This CDR3 comprises 15 residues. CDR1 is LNHDA, CDR2 SQIVND, per germline (reference sequence). The CDR3 protein is CASRPGDSSTDTQYF. The DNA for the CDR3 is TGTGCCAGTAGACCAGGGGATTCTAGCACAGATACGCAGTATTTT.

The J gene is TRBJ2-2, the V gene TRBV7-3; no clear D gene. The ends were cut back, 5 bases at V and 4 bases at J, with 23 bases in the middle. Germline CDR1 and CDR2: SGHTA and FQGTGA. The CDR3 has 18 residues. The DNA for the CDR3 is TGTGCCAGCAGCCTAATCCCCCGGCGGTGGACGACCACCGGGGAGCTGTTTTTT. It specifies CASSLIPRRWTTTGELFF.

The gene calls are TRBV20-1 and TRBJ2-3; D is ambiguous. CDR3 size: 11 residues. Trimming pared 3 bases from V and 5 bases from J, leaving 6 bases between. CDR1 and CDR2 from the germline V gene are DFQATT and SNEGSKA (reference sequence). CDR3 sequence: CSASAEDTQYF. In DNA, the CDR3 is TGCAGTGCTAGTGCAGAAGATACGCAGTATTTT.

The CDR3: CASSQDGDTQYF. The CDR3 DNA follows: TGTGCCAGCAGCCAGGATGGGGATACGCAGTATTTT. This chain uses TRBV14 with TRBJ2-3; no reliable D call. Trimming removed 3 bases at V and 6 bases at J, with 7 bases between. The CDR3 has 12 residues. CDR1 is SGHDN, CDR2 FVKESK, per germline.

J is TRBJ1-2 and V is TRBV28; D uncertain. CDR1 is MDHEN, CDR2 SYDVKM, per germline. CDR3 length: 13 amino acids. The V end was cut by 4 bases, the J end by 2 bases, with 8 bases between. CDR3 region: CASSSPSNYGYTF. The CDR3 coding sequence is TGTGCCAGCAGTTCCCCCTCCAACTATGGCTACACCTTC.

The CDR3 loop is CASSLADQPSGYTF. CDR3 in DNA: TGTGCCAGCAGCTTGGCCGATCAGCCGAGTGGCTACACCTTC. This chain links TRBV5-8 with TRBJ1-2; D remains ambiguous. V lost 0 bases, J lost 7 bases, and 13 bases lay in between. The CDR3 runs to 14 residues. The germline CDR1 and CDR2 sequences are SGHTS and YDEGEE.

The V call is TRBV9, the J call TRBJ2-2, with 8 bases aligning to TRBD2. V dropped 1 base and J dropped 7; count of bases not matched to a gene: 9. The CDR3 has 16 residues. In germline, CDR1 is SGDLS, CDR2 YYNGEE. The DNA of the CDR3 is TGTGCCAGCAGCGTATTGCGGGAGGAGAAAGTCGGGGAGCTGTTTTTT. Translating gives CASSVLREEKVGELFF.

J is TRBJ1-5 and V is TRBV28, with a tentative D call TRBD1 (6 bases). Trimming pared 3 bases from V and 11 bases from J, leaving 17 bases between. CDR3 length: 14 amino acids. The germline V gene encodes CDR1 MDHEN and CDR2 SYDVKM. CDR3: CASSLLGGEWAQHF. The CDR3 DNA sequence: TGTGCCAGCAGTTTGTTGGGGGGCGAATGGGCCCAGCATTTT.

The J gene is TRBJ2-1, the V gene TRBV19; 14 nucleotides align to TRBD2. Germline V CDR1 and CDR2: LNHDA, SQIVND (reference sequence). Trimming at V came to 6 bases and at J to 7 bases, leaving 8 bases not matched to a gene. This CDR3 has 16 amino acids. The CDR3, as DNA: TGTGCCAGTAGACCGCCGGGACTAGCGGGAGTTAATGAGCAGTTCTTC. As protein: CASRPPGLAGVNEQFF.

The chain couples TRBV6-5 to TRBJ2-1; the D is unclear. Looked up from germline, CDR1 is MNHEY and CDR2 is SVGAGI. Trimming took 0 bases from V and 5 from J, leaving 14 bases between them. This CDR3 spans 16 amino acids. CDR3 DNA: TGTGCCAGCAGTTACTCAGGGTTCGGCACCCACAATGAGCAGTTCTTC. It translates to CASSYSGFGTHNEQFF.

This clone was observed a single time. The chain is built from TRBV28 and TRBJ2-7; 8 bases are shared with TRBD1. J gave up 0 bases and V 4 bases, and 5 bases lay outside the gene matches. Germline V gene data show CDR1 as MDHEN and CDR2 as SYDVKM. This CDR3 comprises 15 residues. CDR3 region: CASSSTGAISYEQYF. The CDR3 DNA reads TGTGCCAGCAGTTCGACAGGGGCCATCTCCTACGAGCAGTACTTC.

This clone appeared a few times. V and J are TRBV29-1 and TRBJ1-1; D uncertain. The CDR3 runs 12 residues. The ends were cut back, 7 bases at V and 6 bases at J, with 15 bases in the middle. Germline CDR1 reads SQVTM; CDR2 reads ANQGSEA. In nucleotides, the CDR3 is TGCAGCGCCGTAGCGGGGTATCCTGAAGCTTTCTTT. Its translation: CSAVAGYPEAFF.

J is TRBJ2-3 and V is TRBV23-1; unclear D gene. TRBV23-1 is an ORF, and what it does is uncertain. V lost 2 bases, J lost 4 bases, and 10 bases lay in between. The CDR3 is made up of 14 amino acids. DNA for the CDR3: TGCGCCAGCAGTCAAATCTGGCAGCCAGATACGCAGTATTTT. As protein: CASSQIWQPDTQYF.

This clone was found a few times. Other nucleotide sequences in the sample specify the same CDR3. The chain employs TRBV28 and TRBJ2-3; D uncertain. CDR1 MDHEN and CDR2 SYDVKM come from the germline V gene. The V end was cut by 6 bases, the J end by 3 bases, with 4 bases between. This CDR3 is 11 amino acids long. In DNA, the CDR3 is TGTGCCAGCAGAACGACAGATACGCAGTATTTT. It yields the protein CASRTTDTQYF.

The chain links TRBV29-1 to TRBJ2-1; tentative D call: TRBD1 (5 bases). This CDR3 has 13 amino acids. Trimming stripped 2 bases from V and 6 bases from J, with 11 bases between. The germline gives CDR1 SQVTM, CDR2 ANQGSEA. The CDR3 coding sequence is TGCAGCGTTGAACGGTCAGGGTCCAATGAGCAGTTCTTC. Translated: CSVERSGSNEQFF.

This rearrangement joins TRBV2 to TRBJ1-4; 7 nucleotides line up with TRBD1. The CDR3 loop spans 14 amino acids. Germline-derived CDR1 and CDR2 are SNHLY and FYNNEI. Trimming removed 4 bases from V and 8 bases from J; junction bases left unmatched: 7. The CDR3 reads CASSVGQGEEKLFF. CDR3 in DNA: TGTGCCAGCAGTGTCGGGCAGGGGGAGGAAAAACTGTTTTTT.

The chain links TRBV7-2 to TRBJ1-2, with 8 bases matching TRBD1. V was pared by 5 bases and J by 5 bases, with 7 bases of the junction left unmatched. The CDR3 consists of 14 residues. CDR1 and CDR2 from the germline V gene are SGHTA and FQGNSA. CDR3 in amino acids: CASSPGQVEYGYTF. The CDR3 nucleotides are TGTGCCAGCAGCCCGGGACAGGTCGAGTATGGCTACACCTTC.

This clone is a singleton in its sample. The chain combines TRBV5-4 with TRBJ1-1; TRBD1 matches at 7 bases. The germline V gene encodes CDR1 SGHNT and CDR2 YYREEE (reference sequence). J was trimmed by 5 bases and V by 3 bases; bases with no gene match: 7. There are 14 residues in the CDR3. The DNA for the CDR3 is TGTGCCAGCAGCTCATCGACAGGGAATACTGAAGCTTTCTTT. Protein: CASSSSTGNTEAFF.